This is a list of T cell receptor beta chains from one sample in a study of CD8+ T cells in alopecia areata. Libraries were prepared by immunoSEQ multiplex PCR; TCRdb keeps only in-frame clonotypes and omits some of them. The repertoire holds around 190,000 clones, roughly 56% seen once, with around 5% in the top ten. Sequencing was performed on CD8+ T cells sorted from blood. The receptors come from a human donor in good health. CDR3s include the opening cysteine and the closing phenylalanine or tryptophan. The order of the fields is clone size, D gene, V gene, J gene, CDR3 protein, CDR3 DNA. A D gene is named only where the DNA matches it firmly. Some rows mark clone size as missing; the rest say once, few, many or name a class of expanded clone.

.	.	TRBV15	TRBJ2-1	CATSTEKWSNNEQFF	TGTGCCACCAGCACCGAGAAATGGTCCAACAATGAGCAGTTCTTC
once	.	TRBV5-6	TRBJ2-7	CASNGGNSYEQYF	TGTGCCAGCAATGGTGGGAACTCCTACGAGCAGTACTTC
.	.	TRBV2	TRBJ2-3	CASSYGDDTDTQYF	TGTGCCAGCAGTTACGGGGACGACACAGATACGCAGTATTTT
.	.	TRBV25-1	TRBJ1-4	CASSDREIPCIEKLFF	TGTGCCAGCAGTGACAGAGAGATTCCTTGCATCGAAAAACTGTTTTTT
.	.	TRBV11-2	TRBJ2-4	CASSLGEVIQYF	TGTGCCAGCAGCTTAGGGGAGGTCATTCAGTACTTC
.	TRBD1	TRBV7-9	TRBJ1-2	CASSTGAYFRGYTF	TGTGCCAGCAGCACAGGGGCGTACTTTCGGGGCTACACCTTC
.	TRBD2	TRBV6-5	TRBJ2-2	CATLEAGGIGELFF	TGTGCCACCCTAGAGGCGGGGGGTATCGGGGAGCTGTTTTTT
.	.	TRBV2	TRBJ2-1	CASSERAGNEQFF	TGTGCCAGCAGTGAAAGGGCTGGGAATGAGCAGTTCTTC
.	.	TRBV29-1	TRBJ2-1	CSVEGGAVSYNEQFF	TGCAGCGTTGAAGGAGGTGCGGTTTCCTACAATGAGCAGTTCTTC
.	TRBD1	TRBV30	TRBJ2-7	CAWSSRTGVYEQYF	TGTGCCTGGAGTTCTCGCACAGGGGTCTACGAGCAGTACTTC
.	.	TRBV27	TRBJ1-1	CASSFDLDRLNTEAFF	TGTGCCAGCAGTTTCGATCTCGACAGGCTGAACACTGAAGCTTTCTTT
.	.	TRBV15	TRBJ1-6	CATSGYMTPLHF	TGTGCCACCAGCGGATATATGACACCCCTCCACTTT
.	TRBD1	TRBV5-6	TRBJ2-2	CASSSGGDTGELFF	TGTGCCAGCAGCTCAGGGGGCGACACCGGGGAGCTGTTTTTT
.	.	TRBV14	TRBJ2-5	CASSHLQETQYF	TGTGCCAGCAGCCACCTCCAAGAGACCCAGTACTTC
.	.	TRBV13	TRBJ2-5	CASSLLQERGETQYF	TGTGCCAGCAGCTTATTACAGGAGAGGGGAGAGACCCAGTACTTC
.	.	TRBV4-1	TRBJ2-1	CASSQERPGRSSYNEQFF	TGCGCCAGCAGCCAAGAAAGGCCGGGACGGAGCTCCTACAATGAGCAGTTCTTC
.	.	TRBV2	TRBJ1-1	CASSGGAPTEAFF	TGTGCCAGCAGTGGAGGGGCGCCCACTGAAGCTTTCTTT
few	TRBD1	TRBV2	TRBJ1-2	CASRGQEYGYTF	TGTGCCAGCAGGGGACAGGAATATGGCTACACCTTC
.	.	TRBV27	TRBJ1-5	CASGINQPQHF	TGTGCCAGCGGAATAAATCAGCCCCAGCATTTT
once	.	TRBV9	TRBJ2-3	CASSGQISTDTQYF	TGTGCCAGCAGCGGACAGATTAGCACAGATACGCAGTATTTT
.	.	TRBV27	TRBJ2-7	CASSLARSSYEQYF	TGTGCCAGCAGTTTAGCAAGAAGCTCCTACGAGCAGTACTTC
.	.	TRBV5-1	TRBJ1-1	CASSGGTEAFF	TGCGCCAGTTCGGGGGGCACTGAAGCTTTCTTT
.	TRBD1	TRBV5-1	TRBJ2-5	CASSLLPGQVTETQYF	TGCGCCAGCAGCTTGCTCCCGGGACAGGTTACGGAGACCCAGTACTTC
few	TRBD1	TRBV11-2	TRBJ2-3	CASSLKRQGDTDTQYF	TGTGCCAGCAGCTTAAAACGACAGGGGGATACAGATACGCAGTATTTT
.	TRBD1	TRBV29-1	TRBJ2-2	CSAKSGTGANTGELFF	TGCAGCGCCAAATCGGGGACAGGGGCGAACACCGGGGAGCTGTTTTTT
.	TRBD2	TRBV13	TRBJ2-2	CASSIEAGAISTGELFF	TGTGCCAGCAGCATTGAAGCGGGGGCCATTAGCACCGGGGAGCTGTTTTTT
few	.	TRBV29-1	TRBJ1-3	CSVVYRDPTGLGNTIYF	TGCAGCGTCGTATACAGGGACCCCACCGGACTCGGAAACACCATATATTTT
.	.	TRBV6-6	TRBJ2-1	CASSGLSGNEQFF	TGTGCCAGCAGCGGACTCTCGGGCAATGAGCAGTTCTTC
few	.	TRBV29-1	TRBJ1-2	CSVESEVDYGYTF	TGCAGCGTTGAATCGGAAGTCGACTATGGCTACACCTTC
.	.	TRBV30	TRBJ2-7	CAWALSEYEQYF	TGTGCCTGGGCCCTTAGCGAGTACGAGCAGTACTTC
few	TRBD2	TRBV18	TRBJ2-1	CASSPSGGRMNEQFF	TGTGCCAGCTCACCGTCGGGGGGGAGGATGAATGAGCAGTTCTTC
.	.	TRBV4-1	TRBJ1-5	CASSQDVRGGNQPQHF	TGCGCCAGCAGCCAAGATGTCAGAGGGGGGAATCAGCCCCAGCATTTT
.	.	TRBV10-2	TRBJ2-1	CASQTRSSYNEQFF	TGCGCCAGCCAGACTAGGAGCTCCTACAATGAGCAGTTCTTC
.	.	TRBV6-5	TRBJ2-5	CASSYSLGQETQYF	TGTGCCAGCAGTTACTCCTTGGGGCAAGAGACCCAGTACTTC
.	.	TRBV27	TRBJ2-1	CASSLSGPVGQFF	TGTGCCAGCAGTTTGAGTGGCCCGGTGGGGCAGTTCTTC
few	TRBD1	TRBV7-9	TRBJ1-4	CASSVDRLGKLFF	TGTGCCAGCAGCGTGGACAGGTTAGGGAAACTGTTTTTT
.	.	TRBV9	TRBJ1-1	CASSLGGATEAFF	TGTGCCAGCAGCCTTGGAGGGGCCACTGAAGCTTTCTTT
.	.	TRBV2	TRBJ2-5	CASRARGRRETQYF	TGTGCCAGCAGAGCCAGGGGTCGTAGAGAGACCCAGTACTTC
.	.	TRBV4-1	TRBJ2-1	CASSQVEGDWNEQFF	TGCGCCAGCAGCCAAGTGGAGGGGGACTGGAATGAGCAGTTCTTC
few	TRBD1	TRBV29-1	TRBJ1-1	CSVDKGQVNTEAFF	TGCAGCGTTGATAAGGGACAGGTGAACACTGAAGCTTTCTTT
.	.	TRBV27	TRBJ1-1	CASSFGGMNTEAFF	TGTGCCAGCAGTTTCGGGGGAATGAACACTGAAGCTTTCTTT
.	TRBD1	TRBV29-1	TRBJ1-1	CSVATTGAAEAFF	TGCAGCGTAGCCACGACAGGGGCCGCTGAAGCTTTCTTT
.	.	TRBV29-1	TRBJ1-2	CSAEWYYGYTF	TGCAGCGCTGAGTGGTACTATGGCTACACCTTC
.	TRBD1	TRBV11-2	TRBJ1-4	CASSVGQGGTNEKLFF	TGTGCCAGCAGCGTGGGACAGGGAGGAACTAATGAAAAACTGTTTTTT
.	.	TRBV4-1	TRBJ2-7	CASSLKYEGPYEQYF	TGCGCCAGCAGCCTCAAGTACGAGGGCCCTTACGAGCAGTACTTC
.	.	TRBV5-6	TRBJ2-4	CASSFEGNDIQYF	TGTGCCAGCAGCTTTGAGGGGAATGACATTCAGTACTTC
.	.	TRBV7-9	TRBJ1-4	CASSRARGANEKLFF	TGTGCCAGCAGCCGGGCCCGAGGCGCTAATGAAAAACTGTTTTTT
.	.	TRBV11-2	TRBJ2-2	CAIRPRGELFF	TGTGCCATCCGTCCCCGCGGGGAGCTGTTTTTT
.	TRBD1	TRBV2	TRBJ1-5	CASVDRGDLNQPQHF	TGTGCCAGCGTAGACAGGGGCGACCTCAATCAGCCCCAGCATTTT
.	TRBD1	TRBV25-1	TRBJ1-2	CASSDRDRAANYGYTF	TGTGCCAGCAGTGACCGGGACAGGGCCGCTAACTATGGCTACACCTTC
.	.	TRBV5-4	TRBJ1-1	CASSWGVEAFF	TGTGCCAGCAGCTGGGGGGTAGAAGCTTTCTTT
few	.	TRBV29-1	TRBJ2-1	CSVEGGFGTEYNEQFF	TGCAGCGTTGAAGGGGGCTTTGGGACGGAATACAATGAGCAGTTCTTC
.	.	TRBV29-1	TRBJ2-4	CSVVDGDIQYF	TGCAGCGTTGTAGACGGGGACATTCAGTACTTC
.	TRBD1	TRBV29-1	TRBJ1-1	CSVVDRGRVTEAFF	TGCAGCGTTGTGGACAGGGGGCGCGTAACTGAAGCTTTCTTT
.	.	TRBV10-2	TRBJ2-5	CASRTILQETQYF	TGCGCCAGCAGAACGATTCTACAAGAGACCCAGTACTTC